The TCR beta chain described here comes from a study of T cell changes during pregnancy in multiple sclerosis. The CDR3 extends over 14 amino acids. With 6 bases removed from V and 8 bases from J, the gap between germline ends came to 18 bases. Germline V gene data show CDR1 as MNHEY and CDR2 as SMNVEV (reference sequence). Generated by immunoSEQ multiplex PCR, the TCRdb table keeps only in-frame clones and is missing some. The table records roughly 100,000 clones, about 91% of them present only once. The sequencing used peripheral blood, collected in the second trimester of pregnancy. The TCR sequence derives from a female donor with multiple sclerosis, enrolled in a pregnancy study. The chain is built from TRBV27 and TRBJ2-3, with D possibly being TRBD2 (6 bases). The CDR3 region has the DNA TGTGCCAGCAGCATTAACCAGACTAGTTCTACGCAGTATTTT. This sequence encodes CASSINQTSSTQYF.